This TCR beta chain stems from a study of T-cell memory formation after mild COVID-19. Study outcomes and limitations: Among contracting clones, CD4+ were mainly CM/EM and CD8+ enriched in EMRA. Pre-infection memory harbored some responding clones, suggesting cross-reactive memory joined. Confirmation of SARS-CoV-2 specificity was lacking for second-wave clones peaking day 37.

TCRdb analysed the 5' RACE reads with MiXCR anew, one entry per CDR3 protein. This sample has 80,000 to 130,000 distinct CDR3 sequences, with 11% found just once. With V trimmed by 4 bases and J by 4 bases, 8 bases remained unmatched. Germline loops: CDR1 MNHEY, CDR2 SMNVEV (reference sequence). The CDR3 spans 15 residues. This clonotype was observed a handful of times. Its antigen remains unknown. Sequencing was carried out using PBMCs or a T cell subset sorted from them (not recorded which). The chain employs TRBV27 and TRBJ2-3; 7 nucleotides align to TRBD2. The TCR was taken from a man aged 18 to 35 who had mild COVID-19 (a few samples of this study predate the infection). Cell type and time point are not known. The CDR3 reads CASSYPGGVADTQYF. DNA of the CDR3: TGTGCCAGCAGTTACCCGGGGGGTGTAGCAGATACGCAGTATTTT.